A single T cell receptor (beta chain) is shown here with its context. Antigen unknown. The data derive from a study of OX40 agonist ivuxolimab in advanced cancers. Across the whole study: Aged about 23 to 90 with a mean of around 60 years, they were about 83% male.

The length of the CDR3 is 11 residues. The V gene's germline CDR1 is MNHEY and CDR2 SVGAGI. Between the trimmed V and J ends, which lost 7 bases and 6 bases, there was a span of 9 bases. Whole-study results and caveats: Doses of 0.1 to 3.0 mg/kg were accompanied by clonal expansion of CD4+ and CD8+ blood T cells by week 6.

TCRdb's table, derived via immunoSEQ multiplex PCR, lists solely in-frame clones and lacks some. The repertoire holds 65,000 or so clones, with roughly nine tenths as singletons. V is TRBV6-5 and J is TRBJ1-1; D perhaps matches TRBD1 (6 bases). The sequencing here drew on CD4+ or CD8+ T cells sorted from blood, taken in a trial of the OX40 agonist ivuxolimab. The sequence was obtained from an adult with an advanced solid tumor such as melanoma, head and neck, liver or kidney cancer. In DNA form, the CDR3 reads TGTGCCAGCACAAGGGGGGCTGAAGCTTTCTTT. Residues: CASTRGAEAFF.